These 16 T cell receptor beta chains share one sample of origin, sequenced in a study of blood T cell repertoires in COVID-19. Using immunoSEQ multiplex PCR, the repertoire was profiled, and TCRdb retains in-frame clones only, with some absent. The sample yields some 290,000 clones, approximately 91% seen once. The sample comprised PBMCs or T cells enriched from blood (not recorded which). These receptors came from a woman aged 40 to 49 with acute COVID-19.

The rearrangement joins TRBV25-1 to TRBJ1-5, with D tentatively TRBD1 (5 bases). The CDR3 length is 15 residues. V shed 0 bases and J shed 0 bases, with 6 bases lying between them. Germline V gene data show CDR1 as MGHDK and CDR2 as SYGVNS. The CDR3 spells CASSEYRDSNQPQHF. The CDR3 DNA sequence: TGTGCCAGCAGTGAATACAGGGATAGCAATCAGCCCCAGCATTTT. Full variable domain (outside the CDR3, taken from reference TRBV25-1 and TRBJ1-5): EADIYQTPRYLVIGTGKKITLECSQTMGHDKMYWYQQDPGMELHLIHYSYGVNSTEKGDLSSESTVSRIRTEHFPLTLESARPSHTSQYLCASSEYRDSNQPQHFGDGTRLSIL.

The chain combines TRBV7-9 with TRBJ1-1; the D is unclear. The CDR3 length is 15 residues. Trimming took off 5 bases at V and 3 bases at J, with 16 bases between the two ends. Germline V lookup: CDR1 SEHNR, CDR2 FQNEAQ (reference sequence). This CDR3 is CASSIRGFYDTEAFF. The CDR3 DNA reads TGTGCCAGCAGCATTAGAGGGTTTTACGACACTGAAGCTTTCTTT.

This chain uses TRBV9 with TRBJ1-3; D not resolved. Per the germline V gene, CDR1 is SGDLS and CDR2 is YYNGEE. The CDR3 has 18 amino acids. Trimming pared 0 bases from V and 0 bases from J, leaving 16 bases between. CDR3 residues: CASSVEVAGMSSGNTIYF. The CDR3 DNA reads as TGTGCCAGCAGCGTAGAGGTGGCGGGCATGAGCTCTGGAAACACCATATATTTT. Filled out from reference TRBV9 and TRBJ1-3, the complete variable domain reads DSGVTQTPKHLITATGQRVTLRCSPRSGDLSVYWYQQSLDQGLQFLIQYYNGEERAKGNILERFSAQQFPDLHSELNLSSLELGDSALYFCASSVEVAGMSSGNTIYFGEGSWLTVV.

This clone was counted ten times or more. V is TRBV28 and J is TRBJ2-5, with TRBD2 identical over 16 bases. From germline, CDR1 is MDHEN and CDR2 SYDVKM. The CDR3 length is 20 residues. Germline trimming cut 6 bases from V and 0 bases from J; bases unmatched to any gene: 13. The CDR3: CASSPVGTSGGEGDQETQYF. The CDR3 DNA follows: TGTGCCAGCAGCCCCGTGGGGACTAGCGGGGGGGAAGGGGACCAAGAGACCCAGTACTTC.

In its sample, this clone was seen a few times. CDR3 DNA: TGTGCCAGCAGCCCGGGAATAGAATACGAGCAGTACTTC. It is translated as CASSPGIEYEQYF. The V and J genes are TRBV7-9 and TRBJ2-7; TRBD2 is a possible D gene (5 bases). Looked up from germline, CDR1 is SEHNR and CDR2 is FQNEAQ (reference sequence). The CDR3 is 13 amino acids. The V end lost 5 bases, the J end lost 4 bases, and 12 bases lay between the germline ends.

The chain is built from TRBV27 and TRBJ2-3; D is uncertain. V was cut by 5 bases and J by 2 bases, with 8 bases left in between. Germline CDR1 is MNHEY and CDR2 is SMNVEV (reference sequence). This CDR3 has 13 amino acids. Written as DNA, the CDR3 is TGTGCCAGCAGTCCCAGACTCACAGATACGCAGTATTTT. It codes for CASSPRLTDTQYF.

V gene TRBV7-2 combines with J gene TRBJ2-7; 7 bases fit TRBD2. Trimming at V came to 3 bases and at J to 5 bases, leaving 4 bases not matched to a gene. This CDR3 is 13 amino acids long. Germline V gene lookup returns CDR1 SGHTA and CDR2 FQGNSA. The CDR3 protein is CASSLGRGDEQYF. The CDR3, as DNA: TGTGCCAGCAGCTTGGGGAGGGGAGACGAGCAGTACTTC.

This rearrangement joins TRBV28 to TRBJ1-2; the match to TRBD1 covers 9 bases. The CDR3 loop spans 15 amino acids. Germline values: CDR1 MDHEN, CDR2 SYDVKM. The V gene end was trimmed by 5 bases and the J gene end by 6 bases; junction bases not matched to a gene: 10. This CDR3 is CASSRGSTGGNGYTF. CDR3 coding DNA: TGTGCCAGCAGTCGGGGTAGCACAGGGGGCAATGGCTACACCTTC.

CDR3 sequence: CASSLSWTGRNTEAFF. For the CDR3, the DNA is TGTGCCAGCAGCCTATCCTGGACAGGGAGGAACACTGAAGCTTTCTTT. This chain connects TRBV7-8 to TRBJ1-1, with 8 positions matching TRBD1. The CDR3 extends over 16 amino acids. Germline lookup yields CDR1 SGHVS and CDR2 FQNEAQ. V shed 5 bases and J 1 base; nucleotides not matched to a gene: 9.

The chain employs TRBV7-8 and TRBJ2-2, with TRBD1 identical over 7 bases. The V segment lost 5 bases and the J segment 3 bases; nucleotides outside the gene matches: 9. Germline V gene sequence: CDR1 SGHVS, CDR2 FQNEAQ. The CDR3 contains 16 residues. CDR3 in amino acids: CASSRDRAPYTGELFF. Written as DNA, the CDR3 is TGTGCCAGCAGCCGTGACAGGGCTCCTTACACCGGGGAGCTGTTTTTT. Full variable domain (rest looked up from reference TRBV7-8 and TRBJ2-2): GAGVSQSPRYKVAKRGQDVALRCDPISGHVSLFWYQQALGQGPEFLTYFQNEAQLDKSGLPSDRFFAERPEGSVSTLKIQRTQQEDSAVYLCASSRDRAPYTGELFFGEGSRLTVL.

This clone came up once. The gene calls are TRBV27 and TRBJ1-6; TRBD1 agrees at 7 bases. Germline lookup yields CDR1 MNHEY and CDR2 SMNVEV (reference sequence). The CDR3 runs to 14 residues. The V segment lost 0 bases and the J segment 11 bases; nucleotides outside the gene matches: 4. The CDR3: CASSLSQGITPLHF. DNA of the CDR3: TGTGCCAGCAGTTTATCACAGGGGATAACACCCCTCCACTTT.

V usage is TRBV3-1 (or the pseudogene TRBV3-2) and J usage is TRBJ2-5, with D perhaps matching TRBD2 (7 bases). The CDR3 extends over 15 amino acids. V lost 5 bases to trimming and J lost 9 bases, with 22 bases between them. The V gene's germline CDR1 is LGHDT and CDR2 YNNKEL (reference sequence). CDR3 sequence: CASSISGGPKGAQYF. CDR3 nucleotide sequence: TGTGCCAGCAGCATTTCGGGGGGCCCAAAGGGGGCCCAGTACTTC.

About this clone itself: Mismatch with germline at one junction end may stem from a read error. The V gene is TRBV28, the J gene TRBJ2-1; TRBD2 aligns across 11 bases. The CDR3 is 16 amino acids. The germline V gene encodes CDR1 MDHEN and CDR2 SYDVKM. DNA for the CDR3: TGTGCCAGCAGTCCCCGACTAGCGGGATCTTACAATAAGCAGTTCTTC. It is translated as CASSPRLAGSYNKQFF.

V is TRBV28 and J is TRBJ2-4; tentatively, D is TRBD1 (5 bases). V lost 2 bases and J 6 bases, leaving 8 bases between the germline ends. Germline V CDR1 and CDR2: MDHEN, SYDVKM. The CDR3 loop spans 13 amino acids. The CDR3 bases are TGTGCCAGCAGTTTACCTGACAGAAACATTCAGTACTTC. Residues: CASSLPDRNIQYF.

This clone was detected once. This rearrangement joins TRBV5-8 to TRBJ1-5; a weak D match, TRBD1 (6 bases). The CDR3 contains 15 residues. V lost 2 bases to trimming and J lost 3 bases, with 12 bases between them. From germline, CDR1 is SGHTS and CDR2 YDEGEE. The CDR3 sequence: CASSLWTVSNQPQHF. In DNA form, the CDR3 reads TGTGCCAGCAGCTTATGGACAGTTTCCAATCAGCCCCAGCATTTT.

This clone occurred once. The rearrangement joins TRBV5-8 to TRBJ2-3; TRBD1 matches at 11 bases. Unmatched junction bases numbered 10, after V lost 0 bases and J lost 7 bases. Germline-derived CDR1 and CDR2 are SGHTS and YDEGEE. The CDR3 totals 17 residues. CDR3: CASSLEFWDRGLYTQYF. CDR3 DNA sequence: TGTGCCAGCAGCTTGGAATTTTGGGACAGGGGGTTATATACGCAGTATTTT.